The T cell receptor beta chain under discussion was sequenced for a study of shared clonotypes between healthy human individuals (TCRdb year 2020). About the investigation overall: The cohort included three men and a couple of women between 18 and 49 years of age. Per donor, three plates each were used for CD4 naive and CD4 memory, two for CD8 naive, and one for CD8 memory. To estimate repertoire size and how much clonotypes are shared between individuals, the study performed deep sequencing of blood TCR repertoires from a few healthy adults. To increase sequencing depth and limit assay-specific biases, TCR repertoire library preparation and sequencing were carried out by different laboratories using diverse techniques. Between about 0.85 and 10 billion PBMCs per donor were obtained by leukapheresis. Paper-wide results and their limitations: Based on pairwise subsampling, the degree of clonotype sharing among donors was expected to be affected by sequencing depth. Sampling was limited to blood, and TCR repertoires in tissue likely differ from TCR repertoires in blood. Because the study included only a small number of donors, the genetic and exposure-history diversity represented was limited. Naive subsets generally had larger estimated clonotype richness than memory subsets. Sharing across a few donors was observed for around 4.8% of naive CD4, 3% to 4% of naive CD8, roughly 2.3% of memory CD4, and about 0.4% of memory CD8 clonotypes. Even with the large sequencing depth, rarefaction of the sorted-subset datasets indicated that sequencing was incomplete. Higher generation probabilities were observed for clonotypes shared by all four sorted-subset donors than for non-shared clonotypes.

Using the deep immunoSEQ assay, multiplex PCR amplified TCR CDR3 regions from genomic DNA. Extracted genomic DNA from each cell subset was spread evenly across all wells of several immunoSEQ 96-well plates, with each plate serving as a replicate. For sorted subsets, roughly 190 ng of genomic DNA, equivalent to some 30,000 T cell genomes, went into each replicate PCR. The purified libraries were quantified using a Qubit 3.0 fluorometer, sized with a Bioanalyzer 2100, and then quantified again using the KAPA Library Quantification kit. Every immunoSEQ 96-well plate was sequenced on a separate single-read 150-cycle Illumina NextSeq 550 flow cell. The original pipeline was this. The immunoSEQ output contained only junctional sequences without quality scores, so filtering could not match that applied to full-length reads. To assign V/J genes and CDR3, sequences were annotated using PyIR, a Python wrapper for IgBLAST v1.9, with IMGT germline references. Reads were removed for weak V/J assignments (E-value above 1e-6), missing CDR3, stop codons, out-of-frame junctions, or ambiguous translated residues. V3J clonotypes were defined by identical inferred V gene, J gene, and CDR3 amino acid sequence. To compute the percentage overlap between repertoires, the number of shared unique clonotypes was divided by the size of the smaller repertoire. RTK rarefaction, the Chao1 estimator, and Recon v2.1 estimates of unobserved clonotypes were used to assess repertoire richness. Generation probabilities were computed with OLGA for all TCRbeta clonotypes obtained by the gDNA method from a few donors. TCRdb carries this immuneACCESS record with in-frame sequences only. Its versions omit some clonotypes, under half of them owing to an unresolved V gene in the studies checked, with the rest unexplained. V and J calls and clone size are those listed in that table; D and trimming were worked out from the DNA. For this sample there are a few million clones; roughly 93% appear just once. Under 0.45% of the sample belongs to the ten largest clones.

As encoded in the germline V gene, CDR1 is MDHEN while CDR2 is SYDVKM. From the cysteine up to the phenylalanine, the CDR3 has a length of 14 residues. The sequence is cut down to CDR3 DNA, 42 bases in frame from base 1. Compared with germline, V lacks 6 bases and J lacks 3 bases; bases without a gene match: 4. The donors were healthy, HIV-negative adults with no recently reported acute infections or vaccinations. Only Caucasian adults living in Nashville, Tennessee, USA were represented among the donors. CD4+ T cells were enriched by magnetic negative selection; naive cells were then positively selected on CD45RA, and the negative fraction formed the memory subset. After blood collection by leukapheresis, PBMCs were isolated using Ficoll-Histopaque density gradient centrifugation and then cryopreserved in the vapor phase of liquid nitrogen. Purity and quantity of every magnetically sorted T cell population were checked by analytical flow cytometry. Genomic DNA was isolated from every sorted fraction and measured by UV absorbance on a Nanodrop 2000c.

Comments on this clone: Its antigen target is currently unknown. Base qualities are not provided; no much larger clone lies one nucleotide away.

Rearrangement joined TRBV28 to TRBJ2-5, and TRBD1 matches 10 of the central bases. The TCR was taken from a young man in good health. Some clones in this sample may be carry-over from other donors' samples. The sample comprised naive CD4+ T cells from PBMCs. Per the publication, the cell subset or site label means: CD45RA+ positively selected. The CDR3 region: CASRTGGTKETQYF. The nucleotide sequence reads TGTGCCAGCAGGACAGGGGGCACGAAAGAGACCCAGTACTTC.